These 2 T cell receptor beta chains originate from one sample sequenced in a study of regulatory T cells in long-lasting Graves disease. CDR3 regions were amplified by Arm-PCR using iRepertoire HTBI primers to build TCR beta libraries. TCRdb called the multiplex PCR reads again in MiXCR, with one record for every CDR3 protein. This sample has under 250,000 distinct CDR3 sequences, with roughly 20% found just once. Time point described: newly diagnosed GD, antithyroid drugs for less than 3 months. With RNA extracted from PBMCs as input, the TCR library was made. This sample also belongs to another study, concerning T cells in Graves' hyperthyroidism and ophthalmopathy.

The specimen was peripheral blood mononuclear cells (PBMCs), collected at new diagnosis, from a patient treated with antithyroid drugs. These receptors were collected from a woman under 40 with Graves disease.

To note about this clonotype: A much larger clone is a single base away; this may be a read error. This sequence joins TRBV5-5 and TRBJ2-2, with 10 bases that match TRBD1. The CDR3 totals 15 residues. The germline V gene encodes CDR1 SGHKS and CDR2 YYEKEE (reference sequence). CDR3 sequence (DNA): TGTGCCAGCAGAAGGACAGGGGGTGTCACCGGGGAGCTGTTGTTT. It yields the protein CASRRTGGVTGELLF.

This clonotype was counted ten times or more. CDR3 sequence (DNA): TGCAGCGTACGACAGGACGAGCAGTACTTC. It encodes CSVRQDEQYF. V and J are TRBV29-1 and TRBJ2-7; perhaps TRBD1 as D (6 bases). This CDR3 has 10 residues. V was cut by 6 bases and J by 5 bases, with 8 bases left in between. Germline lookup yields CDR1 SQVTM and CDR2 ANQGSEA.